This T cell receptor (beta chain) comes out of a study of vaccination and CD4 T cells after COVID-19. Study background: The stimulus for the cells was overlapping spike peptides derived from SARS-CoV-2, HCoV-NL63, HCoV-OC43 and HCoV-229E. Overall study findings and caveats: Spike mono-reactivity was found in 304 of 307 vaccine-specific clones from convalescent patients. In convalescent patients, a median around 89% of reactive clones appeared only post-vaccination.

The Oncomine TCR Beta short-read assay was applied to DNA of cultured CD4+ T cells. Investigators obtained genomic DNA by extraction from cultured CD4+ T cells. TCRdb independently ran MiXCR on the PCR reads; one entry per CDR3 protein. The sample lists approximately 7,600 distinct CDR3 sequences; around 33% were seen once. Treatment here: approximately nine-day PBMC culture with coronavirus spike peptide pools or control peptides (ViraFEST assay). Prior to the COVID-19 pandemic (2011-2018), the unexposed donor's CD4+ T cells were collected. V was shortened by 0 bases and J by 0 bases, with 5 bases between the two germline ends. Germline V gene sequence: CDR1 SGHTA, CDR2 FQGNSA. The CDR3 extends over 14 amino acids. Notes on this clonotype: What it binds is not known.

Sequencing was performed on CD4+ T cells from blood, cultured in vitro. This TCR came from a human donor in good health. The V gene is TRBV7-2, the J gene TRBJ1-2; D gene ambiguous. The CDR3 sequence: CASSLAAANYGYTF. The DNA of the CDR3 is TGTGCCAGCAGCTTAGCGGCAGCTAACTATGGCTACACCTTC.